This T cell receptor beta chain was sequenced for a study of cytomegalovirus exposure and HLA in healthy donors. Libraries were prepared by immunoSEQ multiplex PCR; TCRdb keeps only in-frame clonotypes and omits some of them. Of approximately 100,000 clones in the sample, 85% to 95% were seen once. Points on this clone: Its antigen is still unknown.

CDR3 length: 15 residues. Germline CDR1 and CDR2: SGHVS and FQNEAQ. V lost 5 bases to trimming and J lost 6 bases; unmatched junction nucleotides: 10. The study's findings and limits: CMV antigen specificity of a few CMV-associated chains was confirmed in vitro. The study recorded 160 or so TCR beta chains that were cytomegalovirus-associated.

Material for sequencing was PBMCs. The receptor comes from a woman aged 25 to 39 in good health and CMV-seropositive. The chain has TRBV7-8 and TRBJ2-7; the match to TRBD1 covers 10 bases. This CDR3 reads CASSQRTGGHFEQYF. The CDR3 DNA is TGTGCCAGCAGCCAACGGACAGGGGGGCATTTCGAGCAGTACTTC.